This TCR beta chain comes out of a study of lymphopenia after photon versus proton radiotherapy. Broader study findings: In patients who died, overall survival fell as post-nadir TCR diversity dropped more. Relative stability marked proton patients; photon patients lost diversity and naive cells. Post-nadir diversity loss with photons came from oligoclonal expansion, particularly CD8+ Temra cells.

This clone has only one observation. What it recognizes is unknown. The germline gives CDR1 SGHRS, CDR2 YFSETQ. V was shortened by 0 bases and J by 5 bases, with 9 bases between the two germline ends. The CDR3 is 14 residues long. The repertoire was sequenced with immunoSEQ multiplex PCR; TCRdb's copy has only in-frame clones and lacks some. The table shows about 33,000 clones, with under 90% occurring only once. This rearrangement joins TRBV5-1 to TRBJ1-5; D is undetermined. The material sequenced was peripheral blood, taken from a patient treated with photon-based radiotherapy. The clonotype comes from a woman between 45 and 65 years old with pancreatic cancer. CDR3 in amino acids: CASSLESVDQPQHF. CDR3 DNA sequence: TGCGCCAGCAGCTTGGAGTCAGTGGATCAGCCCCAGCATTTT.